These 21 T cell receptor beta chains were all obtained from the same sample, sequenced in a study of blood T cell repertoires in COVID-19. Here immunoSEQ multiplex PCR was the method, and the copy in TCRdb shows in-frame clones only, minus some. Of under 500,000 clones in the sample, 80% to 90% are singletons; the top ten hold about 4.3%. The sample comprised peripheral blood. These receptors were collected from a woman in her thirties with acute or convalescent COVID-19.

The V and J genes are TRBV7-3 and TRBJ2-3; D may be TRBD2 (6 bases). V lost 5 bases and J 11 bases, leaving 20 bases between the germline ends. CDR1 and CDR2 from the germline V gene are SGHTA and FQGTGA. CDR3 size: 14 residues. CDR3 loop: CASSPLGLGEVQYF. The CDR3 DNA follows: TGTGCCAGCAGCCCTTTGGGGCTTGGGGAGGTGCAGTATTTT.

V and J are TRBV11-2 and TRBJ2-5, with D hard to call. V lost 5 bases to trimming and J lost 5 bases, with 9 bases between them. Germline-derived CDR1 and CDR2 are SGHAT and FQNNGV. This CDR3 spans 12 amino acids. The CDR3 here is CASSPRRETQYF. CDR3 coding DNA: TGTGCCAGCAGCCCACGGCGGGAGACCCAGTACTTC.

CDR3 coding DNA: TGTTCAAGCAATCGACAGGGCGGAGGGGCAACTAATGAAAAACTGTTTTTT. This sequence encodes CSSNRQGGGATNEKLFF. V gene TRBV2 combines with J gene TRBJ1-4, with 7 bases that match TRBD1. This CDR3 has 17 amino acids. The germline gives CDR1 SNHLY, CDR2 FYNNEI.

CDR3 sequence (DNA): TGTGCCAGCAGCTTAGCTGGCCGGAGCGGGGGAGACAATGAGCAGTTCTTC. It codes for CASSLAGRSGGDNEQFF. The V gene is TRBV11-3, the J gene TRBJ2-1; 8 bases line up with TRBD2. This CDR3 region has 17 residues. V was clipped by 1 base and J by 5 bases; unmatched bases: 10. Germline lookup yields CDR1 SGHNT and CDR2 YENEEA. Looking up the rest from reference TRBV11-3 and TRBJ2-1 gives the full variable domain: EAGVVQSPRYKIIEKKQPVAFWCNPISGHNTLYWYLQNLGQGPELLIRYENEEAVDDSQLPKDRFSAERLKGVDSTLKIQPAELGDSAVYLCASSLAGRSGGDNEQFFGPGTRLTVL.

This chain joins TRBV18 and TRBJ1-3; D possibly corresponds to TRBD1 (5 bases). There are 15 residues in the CDR3. From germline, CDR1 is KGHSH and CDR2 LQKENI. Trimming removed 3 bases at V and 2 bases at J, with 11 bases between. CDR3: CASSPSTGTGNTIYF. CDR3 DNA sequence: TGTGCCAGCTCACCGTCCACAGGTACTGGAAACACCATATATTTT.

The chain uses TRBV7-2 and TRBJ1-2; 9 nucleotides match TRBD1. The CDR3 contains 15 residues. CDR1 is SGHTA and CDR2 is FQGNSA in the germline V gene. Trimming cost V 1 base and J 7 bases; bases outside gene matches: 7. CDR3 sequence reads: CASSLDRGRGSGYTF. The CDR3 DNA sequence: TGTGCCAGCAGCTTAGACAGGGGGCGGGGAAGTGGCTACACCTTC.

V usage is TRBV6-1 and J usage is TRBJ2-1; TRBD2 aligns across 7 bases. Trimming at V came to 1 base and at J to 4 bases, leaving 13 bases not matched to a gene. CDR1 MNHNS and CDR2 SASEGT come from the germline V gene. There are 18 residues in the CDR3. The CDR3 DNA follows: TGTGCCAGCAGTGAAGAATCGGGGGGTTTTAGCGTTTACAATGAGCAGTTCTTC. Translated: CASSEESGGFSVYNEQFF.

The chain carries TRBV27 and TRBJ1-5, with D hard to call. The ends were cut back, 7 bases at V and 2 bases at J, with 15 bases in the middle. Germline values: CDR1 MNHEY, CDR2 SMNVEV (reference sequence). The CDR3 sequence is 15 residues long. The CDR3: CASKPMTFGNQPQHF. The CDR3 nucleotides read TGTGCCAGCAAACCCATGACATTTGGCAATCAGCCCCAGCATTTT.

This clone appeared a single time. The rearrangement joins TRBV6-6 to TRBJ2-2, with 7 bases fitting TRBD1. CDR1 and CDR2 from the germline V gene are MNHNY and SVGAGI (reference sequence). Unmatched junction bases numbered 11, after V lost 4 bases and J lost 6 bases. The CDR3 totals 16 residues. The CDR3 here is CASSLYPDRAPGELFF. CDR3 nucleotide sequence: TGTGCCAGCAGTTTGTATCCTGACAGGGCCCCCGGGGAGCTGTTTTTT.

This rearrangement joins TRBV9 to TRBJ2-3; unclear D gene. Germline CDR1 reads SGDLS; CDR2 reads YYNGEE. V was trimmed by 4 bases and J by 4 bases, leaving 13 bases between them. This CDR3 spans 14 amino acids. CDR3 nucleotides: TGTGCCAGCAGCCGCGGATCAAGTTCAGATACGCAGTATTTT. Translated, it gives CASSRGSSSDTQYF.

The chain uses TRBV12-5 and TRBJ2-3, with D unclear. Germline lookup yields CDR1 LGHNT and CDR2 FRNRAP. The CDR3 runs 11 residues. V was shortened by 7 bases and J by 4 bases, with 6 bases between the two germline ends. CDR3 loop: CASAISDTQYF. In DNA form, the CDR3 reads TGTGCTAGTGCTATTTCAGATACGCAGTATTTT.

V usage is TRBV3-1 (or the pseudogene TRBV3-2) and J usage is TRBJ1-1, with a weak D call TRBD1 (5 bases). The germline V gene has CDR1 LGHDT and CDR2 YNNKEL (reference sequence). Trimming cost V 0 bases and J 1 base, with 6 bases left between them. This CDR3 contains 14 residues. CDR3 region: CASSQDRANTEAFF. The CDR3 DNA reads TGTGCCAGCAGCCAAGACAGGGCGAACACTGAAGCTTTCTTT.

The rearrangement links TRBV4-1 to TRBJ2-3, with D possibly matching TRBD1 (5 bases). Trimming took off 2 bases at V and 8 bases at J, with 11 bases between the two ends. Germline lookup yields CDR1 MGHRA and CDR2 YSYEKL. This CDR3 contains 13 residues. This chain's CDR3 is CASSQITQGTQYF. The CDR3, as DNA: TGCGCCAGCAGCCAAATTACCCAGGGTACGCAGTATTTT.

The chain combines TRBV4-1 with TRBJ1-1, with 7 bases that match TRBD1. The CDR3 length is 15 residues. With V trimmed by 1 base and J by 0 bases, 2 bases remained unmatched. Germline V CDR1 and CDR2: MGHRA, YSYEKL. CDR3 in DNA: TGCGCCAGCAGCCAAGGGGACAGCATGAACACTGAAGCTTTCTTT. Its translation is CASSQGDSMNTEAFF.

For this clone: Other DNA variants within this sample encode the same CDR3. The V gene is TRBV15, the J gene TRBJ1-2, with TRBD1 identical over 9 bases. V shed 5 bases and J 5 bases; nucleotides not matched to a gene: 6. CDR1 is LNHNV, CDR2 YYDKDF, per germline (reference sequence). This CDR3 has 14 amino acids. This CDR3 is CATSRDRGNYGYTF. DNA for the CDR3: TGTGCCACCAGCCGCGACAGGGGGAATTATGGCTACACCTTC.

The V and J genes are TRBV2 and TRBJ2-1; the match to TRBD2 covers 8 bases. This CDR3 has 13 residues. Germline V gives CDR1 SNHLY, CDR2 FYNNEI. V gave up 6 bases and J gave up 5 bases; unmatched junction bases: 3. The chain's CDR3 is CASRGLDHNEQFF. The CDR3 region has the DNA TGTGCCAGCAGGGGACTAGACCACAATGAGCAGTTCTTC.

DNA of the CDR3: TGTGCCAGCAGACGCAGGGAGACAGGAGCCGGGGAGCTGTTTTTT. This encodes CASRRRETGAGELFF. This rearrangement joins TRBV7-9 to TRBJ2-2; TRBD1 might be the D (6 bases). This CDR3 is 15 amino acids long. Germline CDR1 and CDR2: SEHNR and FQNEAQ (reference sequence). Trimming left V 6 bases short and J 6 bases short, with 17 bases between.

The chain joins TRBV7-2 to TRBJ2-1; D is possibly TRBD1 (6 bases). Germline loops: CDR1 SGHTA, CDR2 FQGNSA. V lost 4 bases and J 8 bases, leaving 18 bases between the germline ends. This CDR3 is 15 amino acids long. As DNA, the CDR3 is TGTGCCAGCAGCTACGCAGGACTGGGGGCCGATGAGCAGTTCTTC. Translated: CASSYAGLGADEQFF.

This chain uses TRBV12-3 or TRBV12-4 with TRBJ2-7, with D possibly matching TRBD2 (5 bases). V lost 6 bases, J lost 7 bases, and 13 bases lay in between. CDR3 length: 12 amino acids. The CDR3: CASSRAGVEQYF. CDR3 nucleotide sequence: TGTGCCAGCAGCCGGGCCGGGGTTGAGCAGTACTTC.

The chain couples TRBV10-3 to TRBJ2-3; 14 nucleotides match TRBD2. This CDR3 has 18 residues. CDR1 and CDR2 (germline): ENHRY, SYGVKD. V lost 6 bases to trimming and J lost 3 bases; unmatched junction nucleotides: 11. CDR3 coding DNA: TGTGCCATCAGCCAGACTAGCGGGGGGGTAGCTTCTACAGATACGCAGTATTTT. Its translation is CAISQTSGGVASTDTQYF.

This chain connects TRBV4-1 to TRBJ1-4; D possibly corresponds to TRBD1 (6 bases). The V end lost 1 base, the J end lost 8 bases, and 17 bases lay between the germline ends. Germline CDR1 and CDR2: MGHRA and YSYEKL. CDR3 size: 16 residues. In DNA, the CDR3 is TGCGCCAGCAGCCAAGGGGTAGGGGGACCTGTAGAAAAACTGTTTTTT. It translates to CASSQGVGGPVEKLFF.